In this sample, the clone carrying this T cell receptor (beta chain) turned up a few times. The antigen is not known. Per germline, CDR1 SGHRS and CDR2 YFSETQ. The length of the CDR3 is 12 residues. The V end lost 1 base, the J end lost 7 bases, and 6 bases lay between the germline ends. MiXCR, run by TCRdb on the RT-PCR reads, gives a single entry per CDR3 protein. The data contain 530,000 or so distinct CDR3 sequences, 12% of them singletons. The entry originates in a study of response to subunit inactivated influenza vaccine. Overall study findings and caveats: The authors suggested that few new T cells are recruited per seasonal influenza vaccination.

This TCR was recovered from a man between 50 and 59 years old who received an inactivated influenza vaccine. This specimen consisted of PBMCs from blood, obtained on the day of vaccination. The chain is built from TRBV5-1 and TRBJ2-1, with D unclear. The CDR3 here is CASSLRLNEQFF. CDR3 DNA: TGCGCCAGCAGCTTGCGGTTAAATGAGCAGTTCTTC.